This T cell receptor beta chain emerged from a study of monozygotic twins with cystic fibrosis. Whole-study findings and limits: V usage most resembled the co-twin in 13 of 16 pairs. Unrelated CF individuals shared fewer identical clonotypes than monozygotic CF twins. No link emerged between shared CDR3 counts and age, concordance or severity.

Sequenced by immunoSEQ multiplex PCR; TCRdb stores in-frame clones only, minus some. The sample has around 10,000 clones, approximately 91% seen once. A note on this clone: Its antigen is undetermined.

The CDR3 has 13 amino acids. Germline assignment: CDR1 LNHDA and CDR2 SQIVND (reference sequence). The V end lost 5 bases, the J end lost 8 bases, and 15 bases lay between the germline ends. The specimen sequenced was blood. The clonotype comes from a boy between 2 and 10 years old with cystic fibrosis. The chain couples TRBV19 to TRBJ1-2; D may be TRBD1 (6 bases). CDR3 region: CASSPGQHRGYTF. The CDR3 nucleotides read TGTGCCAGTAGTCCTGGACAGCATAGGGGCTACACCTTC.